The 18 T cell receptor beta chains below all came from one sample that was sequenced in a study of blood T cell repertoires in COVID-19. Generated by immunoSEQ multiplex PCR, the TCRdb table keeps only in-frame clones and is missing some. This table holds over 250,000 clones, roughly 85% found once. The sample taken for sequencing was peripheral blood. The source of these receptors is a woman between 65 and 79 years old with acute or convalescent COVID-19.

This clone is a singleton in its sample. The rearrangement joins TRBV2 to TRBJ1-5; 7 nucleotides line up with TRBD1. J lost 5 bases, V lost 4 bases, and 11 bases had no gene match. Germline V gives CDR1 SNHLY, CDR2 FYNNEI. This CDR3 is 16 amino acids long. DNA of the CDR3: TGTGCCAGCAGTGTCCGGCGGACAGGCTCAGATCAGCCCCAGCATTTT. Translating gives CASSVRRTGSDQPQHF.

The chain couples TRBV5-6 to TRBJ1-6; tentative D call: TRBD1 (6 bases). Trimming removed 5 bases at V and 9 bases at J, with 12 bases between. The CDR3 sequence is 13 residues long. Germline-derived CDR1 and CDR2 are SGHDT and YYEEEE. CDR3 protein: CASRMDRVSPLHF. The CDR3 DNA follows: TGTGCCAGCAGGATGGACAGAGTTTCACCCCTCCACTTT.

The CDR3 DNA follows: TGTGCCAGCAGCCCGCAGGGTAATAATTCACCCCTCCACTTT. This sequence encodes CASSPQGNNSPLHF. The gene calls are TRBV3-1 (or the pseudogene TRBV3-2) and TRBJ1-6; D may be TRBD1 (5 bases). V was pared by 4 bases and J by 5 bases, with 9 bases between. From germline, CDR1 is LGHDT and CDR2 YNNKEL (reference sequence). The CDR3 extends over 14 amino acids.

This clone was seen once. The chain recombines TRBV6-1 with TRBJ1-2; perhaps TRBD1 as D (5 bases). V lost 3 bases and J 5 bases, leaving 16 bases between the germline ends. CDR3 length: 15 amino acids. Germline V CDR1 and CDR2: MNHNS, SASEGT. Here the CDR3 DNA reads TGTGCCAGCAGTGACCCCCGGGGCGGGGGGTATGGCTACACCTTC. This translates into CASSDPRGGGYGYTF.

CDR3 coding DNA: TGTGCCAGCAGTGCGGAGGCGAGCAATCAGCCCCAGCATTTT. Translated: CASSAEASNQPQHF. The chain combines TRBV2 with TRBJ1-5; unclear D gene. The CDR3 extends over 14 amino acids. The V end lost 4 bases, the J end lost 1 base, and 8 bases lay between the germline ends. Germline V gene lookup returns CDR1 SNHLY and CDR2 FYNNEI.

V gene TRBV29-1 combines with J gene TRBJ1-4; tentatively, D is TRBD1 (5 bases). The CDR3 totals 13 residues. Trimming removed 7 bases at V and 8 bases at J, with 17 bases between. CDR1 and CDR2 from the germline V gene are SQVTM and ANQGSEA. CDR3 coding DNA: TGCAGCGGCGGGGACGGCCGAGGGGAAAAACTGTTTTTT. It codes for CSGGDGRGEKLFF. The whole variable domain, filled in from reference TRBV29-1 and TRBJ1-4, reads SAVISQKPSRDICQRGTSLTIQCQVDSQVTMMFWYRQQPGQSLTLIATANQGSEATYESGFVIDKFPISRPNLTFSTLTVSNMSPEDSSIYLCSGGDGRGEKLFFGSGTQLSVL.

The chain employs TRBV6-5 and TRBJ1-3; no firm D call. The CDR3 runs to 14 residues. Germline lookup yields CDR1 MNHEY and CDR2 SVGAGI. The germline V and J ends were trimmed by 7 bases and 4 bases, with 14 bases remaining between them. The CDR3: CASTPDPSGNTIYF. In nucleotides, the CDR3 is TGTGCCAGCACCCCAGATCCATCCGGAAACACCATATATTTT.

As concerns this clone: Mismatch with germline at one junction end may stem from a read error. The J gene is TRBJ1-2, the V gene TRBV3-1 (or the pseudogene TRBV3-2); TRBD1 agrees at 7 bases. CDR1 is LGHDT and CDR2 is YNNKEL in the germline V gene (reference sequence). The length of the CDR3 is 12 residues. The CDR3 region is CASSQEGRGRDF. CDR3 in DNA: TGTGCCAGCAGCCAAGAGGGTAGGGGGCGAGACTTC.

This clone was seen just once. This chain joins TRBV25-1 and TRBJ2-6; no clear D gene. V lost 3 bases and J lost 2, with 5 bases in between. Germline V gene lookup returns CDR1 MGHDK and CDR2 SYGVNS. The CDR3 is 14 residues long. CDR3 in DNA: TGTGCCAGCAGTGAGGCGGCTGGGGCCAACGTCCTGACTTTC. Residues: CASSEAAGANVLTF.

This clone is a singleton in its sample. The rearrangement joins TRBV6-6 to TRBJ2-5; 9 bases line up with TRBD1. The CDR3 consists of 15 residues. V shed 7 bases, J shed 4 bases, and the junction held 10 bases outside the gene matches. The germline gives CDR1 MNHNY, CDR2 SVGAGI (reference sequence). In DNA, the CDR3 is TGTGCCAGCACCGACGTAGGACAGGGGCGAGAGACCCAGTACTTC. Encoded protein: CASTDVGQGRETQYF.

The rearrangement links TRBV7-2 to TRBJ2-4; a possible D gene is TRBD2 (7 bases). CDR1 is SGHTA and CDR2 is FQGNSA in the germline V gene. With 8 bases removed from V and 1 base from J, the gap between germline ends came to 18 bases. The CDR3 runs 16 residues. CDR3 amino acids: CASQRGGGTAKNIQYF. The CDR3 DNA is TGTGCCAGCCAAAGAGGGGGGGGAACGGCCAAAAACATTCAGTACTTC.

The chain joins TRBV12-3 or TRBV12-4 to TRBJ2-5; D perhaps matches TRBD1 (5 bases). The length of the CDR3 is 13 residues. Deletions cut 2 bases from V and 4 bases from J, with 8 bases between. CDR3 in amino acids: CASSLRQGETQYF. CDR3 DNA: TGTGCCAGCAGTTTACGCCAGGGAGAGACCCAGTACTTC.

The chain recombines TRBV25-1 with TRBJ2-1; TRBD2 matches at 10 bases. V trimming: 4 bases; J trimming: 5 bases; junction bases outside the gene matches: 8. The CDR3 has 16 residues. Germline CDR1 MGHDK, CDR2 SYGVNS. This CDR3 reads CASSAFSGGVDNEQFF. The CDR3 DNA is TGTGCCAGCAGTGCCTTCAGCGGGGGGGTCGACAATGAGCAGTTCTTC.

This CDR3 reads CARRQGYNEQFF. CDR3 DNA: TGTGCCAGACGACAGGGTTACAATGAGCAGTTCTTC. The chain has TRBV6-5 and TRBJ2-1; 7 nucleotides match TRBD1. The CDR3 spans 12 residues. Per the germline V gene, CDR1 is MNHEY and CDR2 is SVGAGI. J lost 4 bases, V lost 9 bases, and 3 bases had no gene match.

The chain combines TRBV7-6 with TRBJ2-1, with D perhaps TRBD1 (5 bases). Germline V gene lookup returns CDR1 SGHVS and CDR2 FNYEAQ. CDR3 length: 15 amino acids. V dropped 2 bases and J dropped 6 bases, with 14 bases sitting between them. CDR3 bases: TGTGCCAGCAGCTTATGGGGCCAGAGTAGCAATGAGCAGTTCTTC. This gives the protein CASSLWGQSSNEQFF.

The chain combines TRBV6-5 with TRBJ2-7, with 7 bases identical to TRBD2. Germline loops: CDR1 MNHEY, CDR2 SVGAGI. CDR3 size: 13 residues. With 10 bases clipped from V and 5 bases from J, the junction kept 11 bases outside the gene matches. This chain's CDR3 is CATGRAREDEQYF. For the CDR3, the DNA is TGTGCCACCGGAAGGGCCCGGGAGGACGAGCAGTACTTC.

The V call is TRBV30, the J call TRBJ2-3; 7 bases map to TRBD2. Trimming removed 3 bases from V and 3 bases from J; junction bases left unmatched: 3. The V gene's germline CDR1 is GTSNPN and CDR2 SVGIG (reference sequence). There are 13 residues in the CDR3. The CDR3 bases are TGTGCCTGGAGGCTGCGGGGGACAGATACGCAGTATTTT. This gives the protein CAWRLRGTDTQYF.

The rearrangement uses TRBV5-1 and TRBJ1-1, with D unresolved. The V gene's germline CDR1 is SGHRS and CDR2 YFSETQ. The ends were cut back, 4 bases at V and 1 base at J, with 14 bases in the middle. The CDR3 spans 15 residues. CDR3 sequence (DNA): TGCGCCAGCAGCCCGGTGGCGGGTTCGAACACTGAAGCTTTCTTT. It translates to CASSPVAGSNTEAFF.